This TCR beta chain was obtained from a study of OX40 agonist ivuxolimab in advanced cancers. V lost 6 bases to trimming and J lost 0 bases, with 9 bases between them. CDR1 is SGHTA and CDR2 is FQGTGA in the germline V gene. CDR3 length: 15 residues. Using immunoSEQ multiplex PCR, the repertoire was profiled, and TCRdb retains in-frame clones only, with some absent. The sample includes tens of thousands of clones, around four fifths of them seen just once. The cohort excluded patients with autoimmune disease history or systemic immunosuppression. The material was CD4+ or CD8+ T cells sorted from blood, obtained in a trial of the OX40 agonist ivuxolimab. The source of this sequence is an adult with an advanced solid tumor such as melanoma, head and neck, liver or kidney cancer. This chain connects TRBV7-3 to TRBJ2-6; unclear D gene. CDR3 sequence reads: CASRGPGSGANVLTF. In DNA, the CDR3 is TGTGCCAGCAGGGGCCCGGGCTCTGGGGCCAACGTCCTGACTTTC.